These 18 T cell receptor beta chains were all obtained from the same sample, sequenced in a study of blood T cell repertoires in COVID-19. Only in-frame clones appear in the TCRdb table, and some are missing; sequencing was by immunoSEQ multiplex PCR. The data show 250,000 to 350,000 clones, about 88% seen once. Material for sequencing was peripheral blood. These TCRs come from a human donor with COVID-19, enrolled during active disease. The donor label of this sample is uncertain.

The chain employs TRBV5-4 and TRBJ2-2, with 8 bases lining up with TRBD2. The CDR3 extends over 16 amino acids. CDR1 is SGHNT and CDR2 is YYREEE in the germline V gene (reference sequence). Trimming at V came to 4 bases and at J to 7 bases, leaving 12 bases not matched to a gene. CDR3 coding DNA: TGTGCCAGCAGCCTTTTTGGGCAGGGACTAGGCGGGGAGCTGTTTTTT. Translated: CASSLFGQGLGGELFF.

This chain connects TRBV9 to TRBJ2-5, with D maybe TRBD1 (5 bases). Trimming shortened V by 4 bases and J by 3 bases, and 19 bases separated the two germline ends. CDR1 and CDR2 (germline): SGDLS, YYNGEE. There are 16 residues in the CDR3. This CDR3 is CASSSRVVGREETQYF. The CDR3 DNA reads TGTGCCAGCAGCTCCCGGGTTGTGGGGCGCGAAGAGACCCAGTACTTC.

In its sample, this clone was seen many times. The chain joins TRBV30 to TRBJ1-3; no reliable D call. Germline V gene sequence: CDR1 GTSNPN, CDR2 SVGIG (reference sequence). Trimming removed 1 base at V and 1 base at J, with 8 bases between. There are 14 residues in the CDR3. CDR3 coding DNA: TGTGCCTGGAGTGAATCTCCTTCTGGAAACACCATATATTTT. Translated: CAWSESPSGNTIYF.

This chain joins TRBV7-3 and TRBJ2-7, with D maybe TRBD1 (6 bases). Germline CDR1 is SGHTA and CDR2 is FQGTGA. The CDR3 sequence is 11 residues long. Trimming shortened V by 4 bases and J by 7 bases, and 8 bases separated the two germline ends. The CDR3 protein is CASSSGQEQYF. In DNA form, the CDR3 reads TGTGCCAGCAGCTCCGGACAGGAGCAGTACTTC.

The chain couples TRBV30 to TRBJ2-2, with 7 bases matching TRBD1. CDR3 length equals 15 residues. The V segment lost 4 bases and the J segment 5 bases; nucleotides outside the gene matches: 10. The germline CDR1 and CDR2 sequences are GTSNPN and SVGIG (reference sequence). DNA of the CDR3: TGTGCCTGGAATAGACAGGGATCGGGTACCGGGGAGCTGTTTTTT. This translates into CAWNRQGSGTGELFF. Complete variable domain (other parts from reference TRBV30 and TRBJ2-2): SQTIHQWPATLVQPVGSPLSLECTVEGTSNPNLYWYRQAAGRGLQLLFYSVGIGQISSEVPQNLSASRPQDRQFILSSKKLLLSDSGFYLCAWNRQGSGTGELFFGEGSRLTVL.

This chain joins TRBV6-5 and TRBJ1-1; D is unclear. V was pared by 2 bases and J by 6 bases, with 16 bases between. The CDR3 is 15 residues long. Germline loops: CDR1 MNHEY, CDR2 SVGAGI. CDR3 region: CASSYPGRPVAEAFF. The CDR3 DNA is TGTGCCAGCAGTTACCCAGGCAGGCCCGTGGCTGAAGCTTTCTTT.

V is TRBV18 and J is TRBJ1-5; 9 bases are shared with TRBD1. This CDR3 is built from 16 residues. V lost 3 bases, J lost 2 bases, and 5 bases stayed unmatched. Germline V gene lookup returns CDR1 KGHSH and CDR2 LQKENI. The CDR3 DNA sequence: TGTGCCAGCTCACCTAGGACAGGGGACGGCAATCAGCCCCAGCATTTT. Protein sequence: CASSPRTGDGNQPQHF.

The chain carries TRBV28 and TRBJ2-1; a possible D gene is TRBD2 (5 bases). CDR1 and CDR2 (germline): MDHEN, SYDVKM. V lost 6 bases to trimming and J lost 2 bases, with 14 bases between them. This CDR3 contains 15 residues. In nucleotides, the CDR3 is TGTGCCAGCAGCGAAGGCGGGTTAACCTACAATGAGCAGTTCTTC. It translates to CASSEGGLTYNEQFF.

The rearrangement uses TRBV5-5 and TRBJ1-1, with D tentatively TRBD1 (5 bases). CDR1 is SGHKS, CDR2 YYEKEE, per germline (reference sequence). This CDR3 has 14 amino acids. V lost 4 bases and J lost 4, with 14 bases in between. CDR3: CASSPQGQGTEAFF. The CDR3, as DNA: TGTGCCAGCAGCCCGCAGGGTCAAGGCACTGAAGCTTTCTTT.

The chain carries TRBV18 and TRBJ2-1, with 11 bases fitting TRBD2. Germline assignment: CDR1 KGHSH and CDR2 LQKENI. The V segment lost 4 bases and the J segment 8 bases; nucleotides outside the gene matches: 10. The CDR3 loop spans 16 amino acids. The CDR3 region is CASSQGLAGPRDEQFF. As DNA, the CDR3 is TGTGCCAGCTCACAAGGACTAGCGGGCCCACGGGATGAGCAGTTCTTC.

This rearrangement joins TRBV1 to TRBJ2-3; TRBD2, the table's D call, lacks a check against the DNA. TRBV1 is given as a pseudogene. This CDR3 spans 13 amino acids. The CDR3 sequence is CTSKKREGDTQYF. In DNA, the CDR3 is TGCACCAGCAAAAAGCGGGAGGGAGATACGCAGTATTTT.

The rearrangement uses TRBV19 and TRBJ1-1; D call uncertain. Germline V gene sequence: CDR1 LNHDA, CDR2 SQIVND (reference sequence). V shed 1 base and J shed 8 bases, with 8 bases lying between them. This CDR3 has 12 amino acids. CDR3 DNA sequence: TGTGCCAGTAGTATAGGAGAAGAGGAAGCTTTCTTT. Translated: CASSIGEEEAFF. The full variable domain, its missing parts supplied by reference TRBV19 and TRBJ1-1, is DGGITQSPKYLFRKEGQNVTLSCEQNLNHDAMYWYRQDPGQGLRLIYYSQIVNDFQKGDIAEGYSVSREKKESFPLTVTSAQKNPTAFYLCASSIGEEEAFFGQGTRLTVV.

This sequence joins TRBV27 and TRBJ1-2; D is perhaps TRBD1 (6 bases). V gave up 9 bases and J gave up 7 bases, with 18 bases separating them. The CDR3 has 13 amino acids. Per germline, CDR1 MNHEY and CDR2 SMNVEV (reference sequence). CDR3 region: CASSGTGLAGYTF. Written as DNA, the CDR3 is TGTGCCAGTTCCGGTACAGGGTTGGCTGGCTACACCTTC.

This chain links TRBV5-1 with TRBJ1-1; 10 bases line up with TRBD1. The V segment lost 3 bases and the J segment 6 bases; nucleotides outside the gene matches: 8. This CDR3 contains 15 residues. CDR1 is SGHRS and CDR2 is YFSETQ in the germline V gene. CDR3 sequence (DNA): TGCGCCAGCAGCTGGGAGGGACAGGGGTTGGCTGAAGCTTTCTTT. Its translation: CASSWEGQGLAEAFF. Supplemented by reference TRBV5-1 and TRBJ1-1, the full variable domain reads KAGVTQTPRYLIKTRGQQVTLSCSPISGHRSVSWYQQTPGQGLQFLFEYFSETQRNKGNFPGRFSGRQFSNSRSEMNVSTLELGDSALYLCASSWEGQGLAEAFFGQGTRLTVV.

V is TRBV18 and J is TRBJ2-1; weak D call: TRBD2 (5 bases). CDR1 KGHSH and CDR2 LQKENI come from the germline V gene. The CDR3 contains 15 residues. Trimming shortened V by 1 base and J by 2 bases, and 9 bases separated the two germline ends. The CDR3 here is CASSPREKPYNEQFF. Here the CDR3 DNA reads TGTGCCAGCTCACCACGGGAGAAGCCCTACAATGAGCAGTTCTTC.

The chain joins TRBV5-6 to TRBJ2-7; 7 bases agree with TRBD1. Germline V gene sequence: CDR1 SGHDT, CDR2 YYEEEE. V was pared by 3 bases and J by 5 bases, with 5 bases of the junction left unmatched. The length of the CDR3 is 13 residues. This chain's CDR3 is CASSYGQADEQYF. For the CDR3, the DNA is TGTGCCAGCAGCTACGGACAGGCGGACGAGCAGTACTTC. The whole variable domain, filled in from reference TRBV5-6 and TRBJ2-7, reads DAGVTQSPTHLIKTRGQQVTLRCSPKSGHDTVSWYQQALGQGPQFIFQYYEEEERQRGNFPDRFSGHQFPNYSSELNVNALLLGDSALYLCASSYGQADEQYFGPGTRLTVT.

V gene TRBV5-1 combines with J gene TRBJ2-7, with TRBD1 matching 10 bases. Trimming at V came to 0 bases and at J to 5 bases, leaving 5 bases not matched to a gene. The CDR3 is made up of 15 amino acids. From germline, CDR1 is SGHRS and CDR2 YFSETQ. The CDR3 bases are TGCGCCAGCAGCTTGGTAGGGACAGGGGTGGACGAGCAGTACTTC. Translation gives CASSLVGTGVDEQYF.

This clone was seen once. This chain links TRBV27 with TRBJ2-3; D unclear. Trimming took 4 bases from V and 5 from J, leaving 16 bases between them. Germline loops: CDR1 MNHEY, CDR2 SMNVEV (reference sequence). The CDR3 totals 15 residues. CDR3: CASSYASVFGDTQYF. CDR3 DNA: TGTGCCAGCAGTTATGCCAGCGTTTTTGGAGATACGCAGTATTTT.